A single sample gave rise to the 2 T cell receptor beta chains below, sequenced in a study of post-analysis software for immune sequencing data. Study conclusions and caveats: Controls had lower frequencies than patients of 4 or 5 TRBV segments, which included TRBV5-6, TRBV5-1 and TRBV20-1.

Researchers reported that TCR beta cDNA libraries carried unique molecular identifiers. TCRdb independently ran MiXCR on the PCR reads; one entry per CDR3 protein. This sample yields about 770,000 distinct CDR3 sequences, of which about 43% are seen a single time; roughly 5.2% belongs to the top ten. These receptors' targets are unknown. The specimen was blood. The receptors here all came from a girl between 5 and 17 years old with multiple sclerosis.

The V and J genes are TRBV12-3 or TRBV12-4 and TRBJ2-2; 16 bases align to TRBD2. With 7 bases clipped from V and 4 bases from J, the junction kept 9 bases outside the gene matches. This CDR3 region has 18 residues. This CDR3 reads CASTLPGLAGGGTGELFF. The CDR3 DNA follows: TGTGCCAGCACCTTACCGGGACTAGCGGGAGGGGGCACCGGGGAGCTGTTTTTT.

This chain links TRBV2 with TRBJ1-2; unclear D gene. This CDR3 region has 14 residues. In germline, CDR1 is SNHLY, CDR2 FYNNEI. Trimming shortened V by 4 bases and J by 2 bases, and 11 bases separated the two germline ends. The CDR3 region is CASSGEQRNYGYTF. The CDR3 nucleotides are TGTGCCAGCAGTGGGGAACAGCGGAACTATGGCTACACCTTC.